The rows below give T cell receptor beta chains drawn from one sample of a study of blood T cell repertoires in COVID-19. Clones were sequenced by immunoSEQ multiplex PCR, and TCRdb holds only the in-frame ones, with some missing. The table records 250,000 to 300,000 clones, approximately 86% of them present only once. The sample consisted of peripheral blood. The receptors derive from a woman between 65 and 79 years old with COVID-19, enrolled during active disease. Each CDR3 is given with its conserved first and last residue. D genes are given only for firm matches. The listing skips clone size in some rows; elsewhere it reads once, few, many or a size class.

j_call v_call d_call clone_size cdr3_aa cdr3_nt
TRBJ1-1 TRBV5-1 TRBD1 - CASSHDRGEAFF TGCGCCAGCAGCCACGACAGGGGGGAGGCTTTCTTT
TRBJ1-6 TRBV19 - - CASTTWGGPLHF TGTGCCAGTACCACCTGGGGGGGACCCCTCCACTTT
TRBJ2-4 TRBV2 TRBD2 - CASSWAPEGAGKFTDF TGTGCCAGCAGCTGGGCCCCAGAGGGAGCGGGGAAGTTCACGGACTTC
TRBJ1-4 TRBV28 TRBD1 - CASSADRFSTNEKLFF TGTGCCAGCAGTGCGGACAGGTTCTCAACTAATGAAAAACTGTTTTTT
TRBJ2-1 TRBV29-1 - - CSAGGGHEQFF TGCAGCGCAGGGGGGGGCCATGAGCAGTTCTTC
TRBJ2-3 TRBV7-3 TRBD2 - CASSLNRGGEDTQYF TGTGCCAGCAGCTTAAACCGGGGGGGCGAAGATACGCAGTATTTT
TRBJ2-7 TRBV5-6 TRBD1 - CASSPGTVDYEQYF TGTGCCAGCAGCCCCGGGACAGTCGACTACGAGCAGTACTTC
TRBJ2-1 TRBV28 - - CASSWPLWRGSADEQFF TGTGCCAGCAGTTGGCCCCTGTGGAGGGGTAGCGCGGATGAGCAGTTCTTC
TRBJ1-2 TRBV27 TRBD1 - CASSWGTGPRGDYGYTF TGTGCCAGCAGCTGGGGGACAGGGCCCCGGGGGGACTATGGCTACACCTTC
TRBJ1-4 TRBV24-1 - - CATSANNEKLFF TGTGCCACCAGTGCCAATAATGAAAAACTGTTTTTT
TRBJ2-5 TRBV4-1 - - CASSQEPGETQYF TGCGCCAGCAGCCAAGAGCCCGGAGAGACCCAGTACTTC
TRBJ2-2 TRBV3-1/TRBV3-2 TRBD2 - CASSQGPAGGTGELFF TGTGCCAGCAGCCAAGGCCCAGCGGGGGGAACCGGGGAGCTGTTTTTT
TRBJ2-1 TRBV24-1 - - CATSDSRGGGGIRFF TGTGCCACCAGTGATTCCCGAGGAGGGGGCGGGATTCGGTTCTTC
TRBJ2-7 TRBV27 TRBD2 - CASSLSRGGVYEQYF TGTGCCAGCAGTTTATCCCGCGGGGGGGTCTACGAGCAGTACTTC
TRBJ1-6 TRBV4-1 - - CASSQGGVLRSPLHF TGCGCCAGCAGCCAGGGGGGTGTCCTGAGGTCACCCCTCCACTTT
TRBJ2-5 TRBV6-5 TRBD2 - CASRGGGKETQYF TGTGCCAGCAGGGGCGGGGGGAAAGAGACCCAGTACTTC
TRBJ2-5 TRBV6-5 - - CASSYGLGEETQYF TGTGCCAGCAGTTACGGTTTAGGGGAAGAGACCCAGTACTTC
TRBJ1-4 TRBV27 - - CASSGGGLEKLFF TGTGCCAGCAGTGGGGGGGGCCTTGAAAAACTGTTTTTT
TRBJ2-2 TRBV30 TRBD2 - CAWSRLAGGPGELFF TGTGCCTGGAGTCGGCTAGCGGGGGGGCCCGGGGAGCTGTTTTTT
TRBJ1-4 TRBV29-1 - - CSATGGEGEKLFF TGCAGCGCCACCGGGGGGGAGGGGGAAAAACTGTTTTTT
TRBJ1-2 TRBV7-2 - once CASSYRDTSYGYTF TGTGCCAGCAGCTACCGGGACACCAGCTATGGCTACACCTTC
TRBJ2-3 TRBV7-2 - - CATSIGSLLTQYF TGTGCCACCTCCATTGGTTCGCTACTTACGCAGTATTTT
TRBJ1-2 TRBV7-3 - - CAIQGGEGNGYTF TGTGCCATCCAAGGGGGAGAGGGGAATGGCTACACCTTC
TRBJ1-1 TRBV2 - - CASSGGGARNTEAFF TGTGCCAGCAGTGGAGGAGGGGCCAGGAACACTGAAGCTTTCTTT
TRBJ1-3 TRBV24-1 TRBD1 - CATSDPRQGANTIYF TGTGCCACCAGTGATCCCCGACAGGGAGCAAACACCATATATTTT
TRBJ1-5 TRBV28 TRBD1 few CASSLMGQQNQPQHF TGTGCCAGCAGTTTAATGGGACAGCAGAATCAGCCCCAGCATTTT
TRBJ2-1 TRBV5-1 - - CASSQGHPEYNEQFF TGCGCCAGCAGCCAGGGACATCCAGAGTACAATGAGCAGTTCTTC
TRBJ2-2 TRBV3-1/TRBV3-2 - once CASTWTQTGELFF TGTGCCAGCACCTGGACTCAAACCGGGGAGCTGTTTTTT